The 22 T cell receptor beta chains below come from one sample, sequenced in a study of cytomegalovirus exposure and HLA in healthy donors. The PCR used 60 Vbeta and 13 Jbeta primers. The repertoire was sequenced with immunoSEQ multiplex PCR; TCRdb's copy has only in-frame clones and lacks some. The top ten hold less than 2% of the sample, which has 150,000 to 200,000 clones, roughly 68% seen once. The sample comprised PBMCs. The receptor set was obtained from a woman aged 30 to 39 in good health and CMV-seronegative.

The V gene is TRBV11-2, the J gene TRBJ2-5, with TRBD1 matching over 7 bases. With the DNA end fitting TRBJ2-7 better, the J assignment may be wrong. The CDR3 spans 14 residues. In germline, CDR1 is SGHAT, CDR2 FQNNGV. CDR3 DNA: TGTGCCAGCAGCTTAGGTTACAGGGGATCCGAGCAGTACTTC. Translated, it gives CASSLGYRGSEQYF.

The chain combines TRBV29-1 with TRBJ2-5; D is unresolved. The CDR3 loop spans 11 amino acids. Germline V gene lookup returns CDR1 SQVTM and CDR2 ANQGSEA. V lost 6 bases, J lost 2 bases, and 7 bases lay in between. In DNA form, the CDR3 reads TGCAGCGTGGTAGATCAAGAGACCCAGTACTTC. It is translated as CSVVDQETQYF.

This clone occurred once. This CDR3 is CASSARRANVLTF. CDR3 bases: TGTGCCAGCAGTGCGCGGAGGGCCAACGTCCTGACTTTC. This chain uses TRBV6-1 with TRBJ2-6; D call uncertain. Trimming removed 4 bases at V and 5 bases at J, with 6 bases between. The CDR3 extends over 13 amino acids. Germline CDR1 is MNHNS and CDR2 is SASEGT.

This clone occurred a few times. V usage is TRBV11-3 and J usage is TRBJ2-1; D gene uncertain. V lost 4 bases and J 5 bases, leaving 12 bases between the germline ends. Per the germline V gene, CDR1 is SGHNT and CDR2 is YENEEA. The CDR3 spans 14 residues. CDR3 DNA sequence: TGTGCCAGCAGCTCCACCCGAGGAGACAATGAGCAGTTCTTC. Translated, it gives CASSSTRGDNEQFF.

The V call is TRBV14, the J call TRBJ2-2; TRBD2 matches at 7 bases. The CDR3 sequence is 15 residues long. The V gene's germline CDR1 is SGHDN and CDR2 FVKESK. Germline trimming cut 0 bases from V and 5 bases from J; bases unmatched to any gene: 3. The CDR3 reads CASSQEGGSTGELFF. The CDR3 DNA reads as TGTGCCAGCAGCCAAGAGGGCGGGAGTACCGGGGAGCTGTTTTTT.

Note on this clone: Additional DNA sequences in this sample encode the identical CDR3. This chain's CDR3 is CASSPGGWGDMNTEAFF. The CDR3 nucleotides are TGTGCCAGCAGCCCCGGGGGGTGGGGGGACATGAACACTGAAGCTTTCTTT. This chain links TRBV11-2 with TRBJ1-1; possibly TRBD1 for D (6 bases). The length of the CDR3 is 17 residues. CDR1 is SGHAT and CDR2 is FQNNGV in the germline V gene. V lost 5 bases and J 0 bases, leaving 19 bases between the germline ends.

The chain links TRBV11-2 to TRBJ1-1; no definite D call. V was trimmed by 6 bases and J by 2 bases, leaving 10 bases between them. The CDR3 is made up of 13 amino acids. Germline V lookup: CDR1 SGHAT, CDR2 FQNNGV. For the CDR3, the DNA is TGTGCCAGCAGACCAGTGCTTAACACTGAAGCTTTCTTT. It specifies CASRPVLNTEAFF.

V usage is TRBV27 and J usage is TRBJ1-3; TRBD1 matches at 10 bases. CDR1 is MNHEY, CDR2 SMNVEV, per germline (reference sequence). Trimming cost V 5 bases and J 7 bases; bases outside gene matches: 5. CDR3 length: 14 residues. The CDR3 DNA follows: TGTGCCAGCAGTAGGACAGGGGGTCTCAACACCATATATTTT. Its protein product is CASSRTGGLNTIYF.

The chain has TRBV23-1 and TRBJ1-5; 7 bases fit TRBD1. TRBV23-1 is marked as an open reading frame, function uncertain. CDR3 length: 15 residues. Unmatched junction bases numbered 11, after V lost 9 bases and J lost 3 bases. The CDR3 region has the DNA TGCGCCAGTTTCTCGCGGACAGGTTTCAATCAGCCCCAGCATTTT. Encoded protein: CASFSRTGFNQPQHF.

This clone was seen a few times. This chain connects TRBV4-2 to TRBJ1-6; D may be TRBD1 (5 bases). The length of the CDR3 is 19 residues. Germline V lookup: CDR1 LGHNA, CDR2 YNFKEQ. The germline V and J ends were trimmed by 0 bases and 7 bases, with 22 bases remaining between them. The CDR3 reads CASSQEGGRLSLPNSPLHF. The CDR3 DNA is TGTGCCAGCAGCCAAGAGGGGGGTCGGTTATCCCTCCCGAATTCACCCCTCCACTTT.

This chain joins TRBV13 and TRBJ1-2, with D possibly matching TRBD1 (6 bases). This CDR3 is built from 14 residues. The germline V gene has CDR1 PRHDT and CDR2 FYEKMQ (reference sequence). Trimming took off 0 bases at V and 6 bases at J, with 11 bases between the two ends. The CDR3 region is CASSLGNRADGYTF. CDR3 DNA: TGTGCCAGCAGCTTAGGCAACAGGGCTGATGGCTACACCTTC.

This chain joins TRBV15 and TRBJ1-1; the D is unclear. The CDR3 length is 19 residues. The germline V gene encodes CDR1 LNHNV and CDR2 YYDKDF (reference sequence). Trimming pared 0 bases from V and 2 bases from J, leaving 22 bases between. CDR3 in amino acids: CATSRDIKRVGYSNTEAFF. The CDR3, as DNA: TGTGCCACCAGCAGAGATATTAAGAGAGTCGGATACAGTAACACTGAAGCTTTCTTT.

The rearrangement links TRBV6-1 to TRBJ2-3, with TRBD2 matching over 9 bases. The germline CDR1 and CDR2 sequences are MNHNS and SASEGT. V shed 11 bases and J 3 bases; nucleotides not matched to a gene: 12. The CDR3 is made up of 15 amino acids. The chain's CDR3 is CAQGSAGGGTDTQYF. CDR3 nucleotide sequence: TGTGCCCAGGGGTCAGCGGGGGGTGGTACAGATACGCAGTATTTT.

CDR3 in amino acids: CASSISKGSNQPQHF. CDR3 DNA: TGTGCCAGTAGTATTAGTAAGGGGAGCAATCAGCCCCAGCATTTT. This chain joins TRBV19 and TRBJ1-5; TRBD1 might be the D (5 bases). Germline values: CDR1 LNHDA, CDR2 SQIVND (reference sequence). The CDR3 covers 15 residues. Trimming pared 3 bases from V and 1 base from J, leaving 10 bases between.

In its sample, this clone was seen a few times. The V and J genes are TRBV6-6 and TRBJ1-2, with D tentatively TRBD1 (6 bases). V lost 2 bases to trimming and J lost 6 bases, with 10 bases between them. CDR3 size: 13 residues. The V gene's germline CDR1 is MNHNY and CDR2 SVGAGI (reference sequence). CDR3 nucleotide sequence: TGTGCCAGCAGTTACGGACAGCCCGATGGCTACACCTTC. This encodes CASSYGQPDGYTF.

The chain employs TRBV21-1 and TRBJ2-7; TRBD2, as called in the table, went unchecked against the DNA. TRBV21-1 is designated a pseudogene. This CDR3 spans 16 amino acids. The CDR3 spells CASSKRSLRRSYEQYF. In nucleotides, the CDR3 is TGTGCCAGCAGCAAACGGTCGCTCCGCCGTTCCTACGAGCAGTACTTC.

This clone was seen only a few times. The chain is built from TRBV11-2 and TRBJ2-7; 9 bases match TRBD2. The CDR3 length is 14 residues. The J segment lost 3 bases and the V segment lost 5 bases, leaving 5 bases of the junction unmatched. The germline gives CDR1 SGHAT, CDR2 FQNNGV. The CDR3 DNA follows: TGTGCCAGCAGCGAGGGACTAGCCAGCTACGAGCAGTACTTC. It translates to CASSEGLASYEQYF.

The chain joins TRBV15 to TRBJ1-5; D is perhaps TRBD1 (5 bases). With 5 bases removed from V and 0 bases from J, the gap between germline ends came to 11 bases. The germline CDR1 and CDR2 sequences are LNHNV and YYDKDF (reference sequence). This CDR3 region has 15 residues. CDR3 bases: TGTGCCACCAGCCAGGGCCCTTATAGCAATCAGCCCCAGCATTTT. Translating gives CATSQGPYSNQPQHF.

The chain recombines TRBV9 with TRBJ2-3; a possible D gene is TRBD2 (5 bases). Germline CDR1 is SGDLS and CDR2 is YYNGEE. This CDR3 contains 16 residues. Trimming stripped 3 bases from V and 4 bases from J, with 18 bases between. This CDR3 reads CASSASELVGPDTQYF. Written as DNA, the CDR3 is TGTGCCAGCAGCGCCTCGGAACTAGTCGGCCCAGATACGCAGTATTTT. The variable domain in full, with the rest retrieved from reference TRBV9 and TRBJ2-3, is DSGVTQTPKHLITATGQRVTLRCSPRSGDLSVYWYQQSLDQGLQFLIQYYNGEERAKGNILERFSAQQFPDLHSELNLSSLELGDSALYFCASSASELVGPDTQYFGPGTRLTVL.

CDR3 region: CASSTRDRGSEQYF. The DNA of the CDR3 is TGTGCCAGCAGCACCCGGGACAGGGGTTCCGAGCAGTACTTC. This chain uses TRBV7-2 with TRBJ2-7, with 10 bases lining up with TRBD1. The CDR3 contains 14 residues. Per germline, CDR1 SGHTA and CDR2 FQGNSA. V lost 5 bases and J lost 6; bases outside the gene matches: 7.

The chain is built from TRBV5-1 and TRBJ1-4; D is ambiguous. Germline CDR1 is SGHRS and CDR2 is YFSETQ. The V end lost 4 bases, the J end lost 8 bases, and 12 bases lay between the germline ends. CDR3 size: 13 residues. CDR3 coding DNA: TGCGCCAGCAGCCCCGTCGGAGGGGAAAAACTGTTTTTT. It yields the protein CASSPVGGEKLFF.

This clone was counted once. V gene TRBV7-2 combines with J gene TRBJ1-1, with TRBD1 matching 9 bases. Germline V gene sequence: CDR1 SGHTA, CDR2 FQGNSA. The CDR3 has 15 amino acids. The V gene end was trimmed by 5 bases and the J gene end by 5 bases; junction bases not matched to a gene: 9. The CDR3 DNA reads TGTGCCAGCAGCCGGCTACAGGGGGCAAGGACTGAAGCTTTCTTT. It is translated as CASSRLQGARTEAFF.